The 7 T cell receptor beta chains given below trace back to one sample, sequenced in a study of blood T cell repertoires in COVID-19. Clones were sequenced by immunoSEQ multiplex PCR, and TCRdb holds only the in-frame ones, with some missing. The sample shows some 390,000 clones, roughly 90% of them seen only once. The sequencing input was PBMCs or T cells enriched from blood (not recorded which). The receptors were sampled from a woman in her twenties or thirties who had recovered from COVID-19.

This clone appeared a single time. The V gene is TRBV5-1, the J gene TRBJ1-1, with D possibly TRBD1 on 6 matching bases. CDR1 is SGHRS and CDR2 is YFSETQ in the germline V gene. V was trimmed by 1 base and J by 5 bases, leaving 9 bases between them. CDR3 length: 13 amino acids. The CDR3 nucleotides read TGCGCCAGCAGCTTGAGGGGGACAACTGAAGCTTTCTTT. Its protein is CASSLRGTTEAFF. The full variable domain, completed using reference TRBV5-1 and TRBJ1-1, is KAGVTQTPRYLIKTRGQQVTLSCSPISGHRSVSWYQQTPGQGLQFLFEYFSETQRNKGNFPGRFSGRQFSNSRSEMNVSTLELGDSALYLCASSLRGTTEAFFGQGTRLTVV.

The chain combines TRBV28 with TRBJ2-5, with TRBD1 as a possible D gene (5 bases). The CDR3 is made up of 12 amino acids. Trimming stripped 10 bases from V and 2 bases from J, with 11 bases between. The germline gives CDR1 MDHEN, CDR2 SYDVKM. The CDR3 region has the DNA TGTGCCACAGGACACACTCAAGAGACCCAGTACTTC. This codes for CATGHTQETQYF.

The CDR3 loop reads CAWERLQGYEQYF. In DNA form, the CDR3 reads TGTGCCTGGGAGCGATTACAGGGCTACGAGCAGTACTTC. The chain links TRBV30 to TRBJ2-7, with a possible D match to TRBD1 (6 bases). Deletions cut 5 bases from V and 3 bases from J, with 14 bases between. Germline V gives CDR1 GTSNPN, CDR2 SVGIG (reference sequence). The CDR3 consists of 13 residues.

The DNA for the CDR3 is TGTGCCAGCAGTTACGGGACTAGCGGGAGCAGGGATGAGCAGTTCTTC. Its translation: CASSYGTSGSRDEQFF. J is TRBJ2-1 and V is TRBV6-5; 14 nucleotides line up with TRBD2. Per germline, CDR1 MNHEY and CDR2 SVGAGI. J was trimmed by 8 bases and V by 2 bases; bases with no gene match: 5. This CDR3 region has 16 residues.

The chain employs TRBV25-1 and TRBJ2-1; maybe TRBD2 (5 bases). Deletions cut 2 bases from V and 0 bases from J, with 8 bases between. Germline V gives CDR1 MGHDK, CDR2 SYGVNS. The CDR3 runs to 15 residues. Here the CDR3 DNA reads TGTGCCAGCAGTGAAAGCGGTAGCTCCTACAATGAGCAGTTCTTC. This translates into CASSESGSSYNEQFF.

The chain carries TRBV5-4 and TRBJ2-3; 7 nucleotides agree with TRBD2. The CDR3 has 16 amino acids. The germline CDR1 and CDR2 sequences are SGHNT and YYREEE (reference sequence). V lost 0 bases and J lost 0; bases outside the gene matches: 4. CDR3 in amino acids: CASSLDGAGSTDTQYF. CDR3 DNA sequence: TGTGCCAGCAGCTTGGATGGAGCGGGAAGCACAGATACGCAGTATTTT. The full variable domain, rest sourced from reference TRBV5-4 and TRBJ2-3, is ETGVTQSPTHLIKTRGQQVTLRCSSQSGHNTVSWYQQALGQGPQFIFQYYREEENGRGNFPPRFSGLQFPNYSSELNVNALELDDSALYLCASSLDGAGSTDTQYFGPGTRLTVL.

Regarding this clone: At one end, the junction sequence differs from germline, possibly due to a read error. The genes are TRBV20-1 and TRBJ2-5, with a tentative D call TRBD2 (5 bases). The germline gives CDR1 DFQATT, CDR2 SNEGSKA (reference sequence). There are 10 residues in the CDR3. The CDR3 DNA sequence: TGCAGTGCTAGTAGGGAGATCCAGTACTTC. Residues: CSASREIQYF.